This T cell receptor beta chain was documented in a study of blood T cell repertoires in COVID-19. The overall study: Sites in the United States, Italy and Spain provided acute and convalescent COVID-19 samples. The analysed material was cDNA or gDNA that came from T cells, B-cell-depleted T cells, or PBMCs.

The assay was immunoSEQ multiplex PCR, and TCRdb's table has in-frame clones only and misses some. In the table there are 90,000 to 150,000 clones, about 85% of which are singletons. Trimming at V came to 3 bases and at J to 8 bases, leaving 7 bases not matched to a gene. From germline, CDR1 is KGHDR and CDR2 SFDVKD. The CDR3 contains 15 residues. The sample taken for sequencing was peripheral blood. This TCR derives from a man older than 75 with acute or convalescent COVID-19. The V and J genes are TRBV24-1 and TRBJ1-4; 8 nucleotides match TRBD1. The CDR3 protein is CATSDPRTGWEKLFF. CDR3 nucleotide sequence: TGTGCCACCAGTGATCCTCGGACAGGGTGGGAAAAACTGTTTTTT.